These T cell receptor beta chains were read from a single sample in a study of early T cells in non-severe SARS-CoV-2 infection. Using its own MiXCR run on the 5' RACE reads, TCRdb lists one record per CDR3 protein. The data hold more than 70,000 distinct CDR3 sequences, with around 15% observed a single time. Sequenced material: whole blood. The receptors were gathered from an adult who was a healthcare worker with PCR-confirmed SARS-CoV-2 infection or an uninfected control (not recorded which). The CDR3 runs from the conserved cysteine through the conserved F or W. A D gene is named only where the DNA matches it firmly. A row's size may be missing; if present it is once, few, many or a size class.

d_gene	v_gene	j_gene	abundance	CDR3nt	CDR3aa
.	TRBV7-9	TRBJ1-4	many	TGTGCCAGCAGCTCCTACAGGGAGACTAATGAAAAACTGTTTTTT	CASSSYRETNEKLFF
TRBD1	TRBV29-1	TRBJ1-1	few	TGCAGCGTTGCCCCCGGGACAGTGAACACTGAAGCTTTCTTT	CSVAPGTVNTEAFF
.	TRBV9	TRBJ2-3	few	TGTGCCAGCAGCCCAGCTGGGAGGACAGATACGCAGTATTTT	CASSPAGRTDTQYF
.	TRBV19	TRBJ1-5	once	TGTGCCAGTCGCACCTTCAATCAGCCCCAGCATTTT	CASRTFNQPQHF
.	TRBV6-6	TRBJ2-3	few	TGTGCCAGCAGACCGGCGGACGGGATCCCGACAGATACGCAGTATTTT	CASRPADGIPTDTQYF
.	TRBV19	TRBJ1-4	.	TGTGCCAGTAGTATTAATGAAAAACTGTTTTTT	CASSINEKLFF
.	TRBV7-9	TRBJ2-6	.	TGTGCCAGCAGCTTATTAGCCTTAGAGGCTTCAGGGGCCAACGTCCTGACTTTC	CASSLLALEASGANVLTF
.	TRBV2	TRBJ1-2	few	TGTGCCGGTGAACTAGCTAACTATGGCTACACCTTC	CAGELANYGYTF
.	TRBV20-1	TRBJ1-1	few	TGCAGTGCTAGAGATGAAAAGGCTTACACTGAAGCTTTCTTT	CSARDEKAYTEAFF
.	TRBV11-2	TRBJ1-4	many	TGTGCCAGCAGCGATGGACGAGAAAAACTGTTTTTT	CASSDGREKLFF
.	TRBV28	TRBJ2-1	few	TGTGCCAGCAGTTCCGGACCTTGGGGTGAGCAGTTCTTC	CASSSGPWGEQFF
.	TRBV4-1	TRBJ2-1	.	TGCGCCAGCAGCCAATATTTGACAGGACCCAATGAGCAGTTCTTC	CASSQYLTGPNEQFF
TRBD2	TRBV12-3/TRBV12-4	TRBJ2-2	few	TGTGCCAGCAGTTTAAGGCTAGCGGGGGGCACCGGGGAGCTGTTTTTT	CASSLRLAGGTGELFF
.	TRBV20-1	TRBJ2-5	.	TGCAGTGGTAGTGGACCCTTTTGGTACCAAGAGACCCAGTACTTC	CSGSGPFWYQETQYF
.	TRBV5-1	TRBJ2-3	few	TGCGCCAGCAGCTTGGATCGCCCCAGCACAGATACGCAGTATTTT	CASSLDRPSTDTQYF
.	TRBV6-5	TRBJ1-1	many	TGTGCCAGCGGGGGCAGTAACACTGAAGCTTTCTTT	CASGGSNTEAFF
.	TRBV10-3	TRBJ2-7	few	TGTGCCATCAGTGAAGGACAGCCCTACGAACAGTACTTC	CAISEGQPYEQYF
TRBD1	TRBV6-4	TRBJ1-1	few	TGTGCCAGCAGGGCGGACAGGACTTCCACTGAAGCTTTCTTT	CASRADRTSTEAFF
.	TRBV11-2	TRBJ2-2	few	TGTGCCAGCAGCCCCCACTCGGGGGACACCGGGGAGCTGTTTTTT	CASSPHSGDTGELFF
.	TRBV6-2/TRBV6-3	TRBJ1-1	many	TGTGCCAGCAGTTACGAGTTACTGAACACTGAAGCTTTCTTT	CASSYELLNTEAFF
.	TRBV6-6	TRBJ1-6	.	TGTGCCAGCACGGGCGGGGGATGGAATTTACCCCTCCACTTT	CASTGGGWNLPLHF
TRBD1	TRBV14	TRBJ1-2	few	TGTGCCAGCAGCCAGTGGACAGGGGACTATGGCTACACCTTC	CASSQWTGDYGYTF
.	TRBV25-1	TRBJ2-1	.	TGTGCCAGCAGTGAACCCGGGCGCAATGAGCAGTTCTTC	CASSEPGRNEQFF
TRBD2	TRBV6-4	TRBJ2-1	.	TGTGCCAGCAGTGACTCGCCCGGGGGGGTGAATGAGCAGTTCTTC	CASSDSPGGVNEQFF
.	TRBV27	TRBJ1-1	many	TGTGCCAGCAGTTTATATGGAACAGGGTTAGGGAACACTGAAGCTTTCTTT	CASSLYGTGLGNTEAFF
TRBD2	TRBV12-3/TRBV12-4	TRBJ2-1	many	TGTGCCAGCAGCCAAATCGGGACTAGCGGGGGGTACAATGAGCAGTTCTTC	CASSQIGTSGGYNEQFF
TRBD1	TRBV11-2	TRBJ1-1	few	TGTGCCAGCAGCGTCTTCACAGGGGGAGAAACTGAAGCTTTCTTT	CASSVFTGGETEAFF
TRBD1	TRBV10-3	TRBJ1-2	many	TGTGCCATCAGCCAGGGACAGGGGAATGGCTACACCTTC	CAISQGQGNGYTF
.	TRBV10-2	TRBJ1-1	few	TGCGCCAGCGCACCCGTAGTGGCGGGCACTGAAGCTTTCTTT	CASAPVVAGTEAFF
TRBD1	TRBV28	TRBJ1-6	.	TGTGCCAGCAGGGCCAGGGGGTTCGGTAATTCACCCCTCCACTTT	CASRARGFGNSPLHF
.	TRBV6-4	TRBJ1-2	.	TGTGCCAGCAGTGAGCGGGCTAACTATGGCTACACCTTC	CASSERANYGYTF
TRBD1	TRBV7-2	TRBJ2-5	.	TGTGCCAGCAGCCATAGAGGGGGACAGGGACCTGGGGAGACCCAGTACTTC	CASSHRGGQGPGETQYF
.	TRBV29-1	TRBJ2-3	few	TGCAGCGTTGCCGAGGGGGGCACAGATACGCAGTATTTT	CSVAEGGTDTQYF
.	TRBV12-3/TRBV12-4	TRBJ2-2	few	TGTGCCAGCAGAAGACTCTCAGGGAGCGGGGAGCTGTTTTTT	CASRRLSGSGELFF
TRBD2	TRBV6-2/TRBV6-3	TRBJ2-7	few	TGTGCCAGCAGTCAATCGAGACTAGCGGGGAATCTATACGAGCAGTACTTC	CASSQSRLAGNLYEQYF
.	TRBV7-9	TRBJ2-1	few	TGTGCCAGCAGCTTAGCGAGTAGGGCTTCCTACAATGAGCAGTTCTTC	CASSLASRASYNEQFF
.	TRBV10-3	TRBJ2-3	many	TGTGCCATCAGTGCCCGGGCAGGGGCCGTAGAATTCACAGATACGCAGTATTTT	CAISARAGAVEFTDTQYF
.	TRBV20-1	TRBJ1-2	.	TGCAGTGCTAGAGTTTCGAGTTCCACCAACTATGGCTACACCTTC	CSARVSSSTNYGYTF
TRBD2	TRBV6-2/TRBV6-3	TRBJ2-1	few	TGTGCCAGCACACTTCTAGCGGGGGGGCAGGGCAATGAGCAGTTCTTC	CASTLLAGGQGNEQFF
.	TRBV7-9	TRBJ1-5	many	TGTGCCAGCAGCCGGGACACCCTTGGTCAGCCCCAGCATTTT	CASSRDTLGQPQHF
.	TRBV30	TRBJ1-5	many	TGTGCCTGGAGTGTAAGTACAGGCAATCAGCCCCAGCATTTT	CAWSVSTGNQPQHF
.	TRBV12-3/TRBV12-4	TRBJ1-5	.	TGTGCCAGCAGTTTCCAGGGAAGCCAGCCCCAGCATTTT	CASSFQGSQPQHF
.	TRBV11-2	TRBJ2-6	.	TGTGCCAGCAGCCCTCAGGGAAGCTCTGGGGCCAACGTCCTGACTTTC	CASSPQGSSGANVLTF
TRBD2	TRBV5-1	TRBJ2-7	.	TGCGCCAGCAGCTTGGGTGCGGGGGGCACCTACGAGCAGTACTTC	CASSLGAGGTYEQYF
.	TRBV3-1	TRBJ1-6	many	TGTGCCAGCAGCCAAGCCGGGACTCGGGGTTCACCCCTCCACTTT	CASSQAGTRGSPLHF
.	TRBV6-1	TRBJ1-6	few	TGTGCCAGCAGTACTATGGACGGAGGATATTCACCCCTCCACTTT	CASSTMDGGYSPLHF
.	TRBV6-2/TRBV6-3	TRBJ2-3	.	TGTGCCAGCAGGGCAGTAACAGATACGCAGTATTTT	CASRAVTDTQYF
TRBD2	TRBV29-1	TRBJ2-3	.	TGCAGCGTCCGGGGGGGGCCTCTCACCGCCACAGATACGCAGTATTTT	CSVRGGPLTATDTQYF
.	TRBV19	TRBJ1-2	few	TGTGCCAGTAGTATGACAGGTTCAAGCTATGGCTACACCTTC	CASSMTGSSYGYTF
.	TRBV5-1	TRBJ1-1	many	TGCGCCAGCAGCCCCATGGACAACACTGAAGCTTTCTTT	CASSPMDNTEAFF
.	TRBV7-2	TRBJ2-1	many	TGTGCCAGCAGCGCCTTGGTAAGCTCCTACAATGAGCAGTTCTTC	CASSALVSSYNEQFF
.	TRBV5-1	TRBJ2-6	few	TGCGCCAGCAGCTTGGTGGCCGAGGGGGCCAACGTCCTGACTTTC	CASSLVAEGANVLTF
TRBD1	TRBV28	TRBJ2-3	.	TGTGCCAGTTCCTCAGGGGGCGCTGGCACAGATACGCAGTATTTT	CASSSGGAGTDTQYF
TRBD1	TRBV5-1	TRBJ2-7	few	TGCGCCAGCAGCTTGGGAGGGGACAGCTTTGCCTACGAGCAGTACTTC	CASSLGGDSFAYEQYF
.	TRBV7-9	TRBJ1-4	.	TGTGCCAGCAGCTTACTGACAACTAATGAAAAACTGTTTTTT	CASSLLTTNEKLFF
.	TRBV5-1	TRBJ1-4	.	TGCGCCAGCAGCTTGGCGGGGGCGAAAGTTGAAAAACTGTTTTTT	CASSLAGAKVEKLFF
.	TRBV29-1	TRBJ1-2	few	TGCAGCGTTGAAGGAGAATGCGGCTACACCTTC	CSVEGECGYTF